These T cell receptor beta chains were read from a single sample in a study of T-cell memory formation after mild COVID-19. One entry per CDR3 protein, called by TCRdb with MiXCR from the 5' RACE reads. The top ten hold 22% of the sample, which has 250,000 to 350,000 distinct CDR3 sequences, 15% to 20% seen once. Specimen: PBMCs or a T cell subset sorted from them (not recorded which). The receptors were sampled from a man between 18 and 35 years old who had mild COVID-19 (a few samples of this study predate the infection). Cell type and time point are not known. Both conserved end residues are part of each CDR3. The D gene is left open where the match is weak. Clone size is stated in some rows and not others, as once, few, many or a class when expanded.

D gene: TRBD2; clone size: -; V gene: TRBV7-2; J gene: TRBJ2-3; CDR3 protein: CASSLRPSGGVTQYF; CDR3 DNA: TGTGCCAGCAGCTTAAGGCCTAGCGGGGGGGTTACGCAGTATTTT
D gene: -; clone size: few; V gene: TRBV9; J gene: TRBJ2-3; CDR3 protein: CASSSWEEGDTQYF; CDR3 DNA: TGTGCCAGCAGCTCCTGGGAGGAGGGGGATACGCAGTATTTT
D gene: TRBD2; clone size: -; V gene: TRBV14; J gene: TRBJ2-4; CDR3 protein: CASSQGLAFGDIQYF; CDR3 DNA: TGTGCCAGCAGCCAGGGACTAGCGTTTGGTGACATTCAGTACTTC
D gene: -; clone size: -; V gene: TRBV11-2; J gene: TRBJ1-2; CDR3 protein: CASSLGRSVLSGYTF; CDR3 DNA: TGTGCCAGCAGCTTAGGACGGAGCGTTCTTTCGGGCTACACCTTC
D gene: -; clone size: -; V gene: TRBV20-1; J gene: TRBJ2-2; CDR3 protein: CSAKGRAHTGELFF; CDR3 DNA: TGCAGTGCTAAGGGAAGGGCCCACACCGGGGAGCTGTTTTTT
D gene: -; clone size: few; V gene: TRBV4-1; J gene: TRBJ1-1; CDR3 protein: CASSHYLPRGRGTEAFF; CDR3 DNA: TGCGCCAGCAGCCACTACCTGCCCAGGGGTAGGGGCACTGAAGCTTTCTTT
D gene: -; clone size: -; V gene: TRBV7-3; J gene: TRBJ2-3; CDR3 protein: CASSLMGRGTPKDTQYF; CDR3 DNA: TGTGCCAGCAGCTTAATGGGCAGGGGAACCCCCAAAGATACGCAGTATTTT
D gene: -; clone size: few; V gene: TRBV7-2; J gene: TRBJ1-1; CDR3 protein: CASSSTPNTEAFF; CDR3 DNA: TGTGCCAGCAGCTCGACCCCGAACACTGAAGCTTTCTTT
D gene: -; clone size: many; V gene: TRBV4-3; J gene: TRBJ2-4; CDR3 protein: CASSQGGSKNIQYF; CDR3 DNA: TGCGCCAGCAGCCAAGGGGGCAGCAAAAACATTCAGTACTTC
D gene: -; clone size: -; V gene: TRBV7-6; J gene: TRBJ2-7; CDR3 protein: CASSLVAGDYEQYF; CDR3 DNA: TGTGCCAGCAGCTTAGTGGCAGGGGACTACGAGCAGTACTTC
D gene: -; clone size: -; V gene: TRBV3-1; J gene: TRBJ1-5; CDR3 protein: CASSQDLGGYQPQHF; CDR3 DNA: TGTGCCAGCAGCCAAGATTTGGGGGGGTATCAGCCCCAGCATTTT
D gene: -; clone size: many; V gene: TRBV11-2; J gene: TRBJ2-5; CDR3 protein: CASSLGPVWQETQYF; CDR3 DNA: TGTGCCAGCAGCTTAGGGCCAGTATGGCAAGAGACCCAGTACTTC
D gene: -; clone size: -; V gene: TRBV6-2/TRBV6-3; J gene: TRBJ2-1; CDR3 protein: CASSYRAAALNEQFF; CDR3 DNA: TGTGCCAGCAGTTACCGAGCAGCCGCCCTCAATGAGCAGTTCTTC
D gene: -; clone size: few; V gene: TRBV10-3; J gene: TRBJ1-2; CDR3 protein: CAISDFTEDSGYTF; CDR3 DNA: TGTGCCATCAGTGATTTTACAGAGGACTCTGGCTACACCTTC
D gene: -; clone size: few; V gene: TRBV3-1; J gene: TRBJ1-5; CDR3 protein: CASSQGQGAGQPQHF; CDR3 DNA: TGTGCCAGCAGCCAAGGCCAAGGGGCGGGTCAGCCCCAGCATTTT
D gene: -; clone size: few; V gene: TRBV5-5; J gene: TRBJ1-1; CDR3 protein: CASSLSGGRNEAFF; CDR3 DNA: TGTGCCAGCAGCTTATCAGGAGGGAGGAATGAAGCTTTCTTT
D gene: -; clone size: few; V gene: TRBV20-1; J gene: TRBJ1-4; CDR3 protein: CSALDVGEKLFF; CDR3 DNA: TGCAGTGCCCTTGATGTGGGTGAAAAACTGTTTTTT
D gene: TRBD1; clone size: few; V gene: TRBV3-1; J gene: TRBJ2-5; CDR3 protein: CATDGSGGAETQYF; CDR3 DNA: TGTGCCACCGACGGTTCAGGGGGAGCAGAGACCCAGTACTTC
D gene: -; clone size: -; V gene: TRBV28; J gene: TRBJ1-5; CDR3 protein: CASRAESMSNQPQHF; CDR3 DNA: TGTGCCAGCAGGGCGGAGTCGATGAGCAATCAGCCCCAGCATTTT
D gene: -; clone size: -; V gene: TRBV4-1; J gene: TRBJ1-1; CDR3 protein: CASSHPQGRNTEAFF; CDR3 DNA: TGCGCCAGCAGCCATCCTCAGGGGCGCAACACTGAAGCTTTCTTT
D gene: -; clone size: few; V gene: TRBV20-1; J gene: TRBJ2-5; CDR3 protein: CSARGTGRSTETQYF; CDR3 DNA: TGCAGTGCTCGAGGGACGGGACGGTCTACAGAGACCCAGTACTTC
D gene: TRBD1; clone size: many; V gene: TRBV7-2; J gene: TRBJ1-6; CDR3 protein: CASSASGQGASRPLHF; CDR3 DNA: TGTGCCAGCAGCGCCTCGGGACAGGGGGCGAGTAGACCCCTCCACTTT
D gene: -; clone size: few; V gene: TRBV20-1; J gene: TRBJ2-2; CDR3 protein: CSARWTGELFF; CDR3 DNA: TGCAGTGCTAGGTGGACCGGGGAGCTGTTTTTT
D gene: -; clone size: -; V gene: TRBV6-5; J gene: TRBJ2-5; CDR3 protein: CASSTTAIEETQYF; CDR3 DNA: TGTGCCAGCAGTACAACAGCGATCGAGGAGACCCAGTACTTC
D gene: TRBD1; clone size: few; V gene: TRBV4-3; J gene: TRBJ2-1; CDR3 protein: CASSQELGTGDNEQFF; CDR3 DNA: TGCGCCAGCAGCCAGGAGCTCGGGACAGGGGATAATGAGCAGTTCTTC
D gene: -; clone size: few; V gene: TRBV6-2/TRBV6-3; J gene: TRBJ2-5; CDR3 protein: CASSYASQETQYF; CDR3 DNA: TGTGCCAGCAGTTATGCGTCCCAAGAGACCCAGTACTTC
D gene: TRBD1; clone size: many; V gene: TRBV4-1; J gene: TRBJ2-5; CDR3 protein: CASSSPGQGQETQYF; CDR3 DNA: TGCGCCAGCAGCTCTCCGGGACAGGGTCAAGAGACCCAGTACTTC
D gene: TRBD1; clone size: few; V gene: TRBV28; J gene: TRBJ1-5; CDR3 protein: CASSPWDRVGGKPQHF; CDR3 DNA: TGTGCCAGCAGTCCTTGGGACAGGGTAGGAGGTAAGCCCCAGCATTTT
D gene: -; clone size: -; V gene: TRBV11-3; J gene: TRBJ2-2; CDR3 protein: CASSLVSGGPGELFF; CDR3 DNA: TGTGCCAGCAGCTTAGTGTCCGGGGGCCCCGGGGAGCTGTTTTTT
D gene: TRBD2; clone size: few; V gene: TRBV29-1; J gene: TRBJ2-1; CDR3 protein: CSVELAGPYNEQFF; CDR3 DNA: TGCAGCGTTGAATTAGCGGGACCCTACAATGAGCAGTTCTTC
D gene: -; clone size: -; V gene: TRBV7-6; J gene: TRBJ2-5; CDR3 protein: CASTDLEGGTQYF; CDR3 DNA: TGTGCCAGCACCGACCTGGAGGGGGGGACCCAGTACTTC
D gene: TRBD1; clone size: -; V gene: TRBV30; J gene: TRBJ2-6; CDR3 protein: CAWDGQGRSANVLTF; CDR3 DNA: TGTGCCTGGGACGGACAGGGGAGAAGCGCCAACGTCCTGACTTTC
D gene: -; clone size: few; V gene: TRBV4-3; J gene: TRBJ2-2; CDR3 protein: CASSQALNLQGHTGELFF; CDR3 DNA: TGCGCCAGCAGCCAGGCATTAAATTTACAGGGACACACCGGGGAGCTGTTTTTT
D gene: -; clone size: few; V gene: TRBV21-1; J gene: TRBJ2-6; CDR3 protein: CASSASLAGVWSGANVLTF; CDR3 DNA: TGTGCCAGCAGCGCTTCACTAGCGGGGGTTTGGTCTGGGGCCAACGTCCTGACTTTC
D gene: TRBD1; clone size: once; V gene: TRBV4-3; J gene: TRBJ1-2; CDR3 protein: CASSQDLTGDYGYTF; CDR3 DNA: TGCGCCAGCAGCCAAGACCTAACAGGGGATTATGGCTACACCTTC
D gene: -; clone size: many; V gene: TRBV7-6; J gene: TRBJ2-3; CDR3 protein: CASSPGGYTDTQYF; CDR3 DNA: TGTGCCAGCAGCCCCGGCGGGTACACAGATACGCAGTATTTT
D gene: -; clone size: few; V gene: TRBV7-9; J gene: TRBJ1-1; CDR3 protein: CASSAGWGDNTEAFF; CDR3 DNA: TGTGCCAGCAGCGCGGGGTGGGGCGACAACACTGAAGCTTTCTTT
D gene: -; clone size: -; V gene: TRBV5-1; J gene: TRBJ2-5; CDR3 protein: CASSLDLRLVGLQETQYF; CDR3 DNA: TGCGCCAGCAGCTTGGATCTACGTCTAGTTGGCCTCCAAGAGACCCAGTACTTC
D gene: -; clone size: few; V gene: TRBV7-9; J gene: TRBJ2-7; CDR3 protein: CASGQGGFYEQYF; CDR3 DNA: TGTGCCAGCGGGCAGGGGGGTTTCTACGAGCAGTACTTC
D gene: -; clone size: -; V gene: TRBV6-2/TRBV6-3; J gene: TRBJ2-7; CDR3 protein: CASRTRPSPWQYF; CDR3 DNA: TGTGCCAGCAGGACCCGACCGAGCCCGTGGCAGTACTTC
D gene: TRBD2; clone size: few; V gene: TRBV4-3; J gene: TRBJ2-1; CDR3 protein: CASSTRLAGNNEQFF; CDR3 DNA: TGCGCCAGCAGCACCCGACTAGCGGGCAACAATGAGCAGTTCTTC
D gene: TRBD2; clone size: few; V gene: TRBV18; J gene: TRBJ2-3; CDR3 protein: CASSPGTSKDTQYF; CDR3 DNA: TGTGCCAGCTCACCCGGGACTAGTAAAGATACGCAGTATTTT
D gene: TRBD2; clone size: -; V gene: TRBV19; J gene: TRBJ2-1; CDR3 protein: CASSPGLRLFF; CDR3 DNA: TGTGCCAGTAGCCCGGGACTACGTCTGTTCTTC
D gene: -; clone size: -; V gene: TRBV19; J gene: TRBJ1-2; CDR3 protein: CASTPDRVRDYGYTF; CDR3 DNA: TGTGCCAGTACCCCGGACCGGGTAAGAGACTATGGCTACACCTTC
D gene: -; clone size: many; V gene: TRBV12-3/TRBV12-4; J gene: TRBJ2-5; CDR3 protein: CASSVPGTPETQYF; CDR3 DNA: TGTGCCAGCAGCGTGCCTGGGACTCCGGAGACCCAGTACTTC
D gene: TRBD1; clone size: few; V gene: TRBV20-1; J gene: TRBJ2-1; CDR3 protein: CSALQQGKVHNEQFF; CDR3 DNA: TGCAGTGCGCTACAACAGGGGAAAGTCCACAATGAGCAGTTCTTC
D gene: -; clone size: -; V gene: TRBV5-1; J gene: TRBJ2-7; CDR3 protein: CASSTGQFYEQYF; CDR3 DNA: TGCGCCAGCAGCACTGGACAGTTCTACGAGCAGTACTTC
D gene: -; clone size: few; V gene: TRBV24-1; J gene: TRBJ2-3; CDR3 protein: CATSPPGRRDTQYF; CDR3 DNA: TGTGCCACCAGCCCCCCGGGCCGGCGAGATACGCAGTATTTT
D gene: -; clone size: few; V gene: TRBV5-1; J gene: TRBJ2-3; CDR3 protein: CASSLARGASTDTQYF; CDR3 DNA: TGCGCCAGCAGCTTGGCACGGGGGGCTAGCACAGATACGCAGTATTTT
D gene: TRBD2; clone size: few; V gene: TRBV7-7; J gene: TRBJ2-7; CDR3 protein: CASSRGTSPNYEQYF; CDR3 DNA: TGTGCCAGCAGCCGTGGGACTAGCCCGAACTACGAGCAGTACTTC
D gene: -; clone size: -; V gene: TRBV6-5; J gene: TRBJ2-7; CDR3 protein: CASSYRWDFYEQYF; CDR3 DNA: TGTGCCAGCAGTTATAGGTGGGATTTCTACGAGCAGTACTTC
D gene: -; clone size: -; V gene: TRBV29-1; J gene: TRBJ1-1; CDR3 protein: CSVGPRTPSTEAFF; CDR3 DNA: TGCAGCGTTGGACCAAGGACTCCCTCCACTGAAGCTTTCTTT